The 16 T cell receptor beta chains below all came from one sample that was sequenced in a study of blood T cell repertoires in COVID-19. The data were produced by immunoSEQ multiplex PCR, yet TCRdb's version contains in-frame clones alone and is incomplete. The sample shows 300,000 to 500,000 clones, 70% to 90% of them seen only once. Sequencing input: PBMCs or T cells enriched from blood (not recorded which). The receptors come from a middle-aged woman with acute COVID-19.

The chain employs TRBV6-1 and TRBJ2-2, with TRBD1 as a possible D gene (6 bases). The germline V and J ends were trimmed by 2 bases and 8 bases, with 15 bases remaining between them. Germline CDR1 MNHNS, CDR2 SASEGT. The CDR3 is 15 amino acids. The CDR3 spells CASSENTGLSGELFF. CDR3 coding DNA: TGTGCCAGCAGTGAAAATACAGGGCTCTCAGGGGAGCTGTTTTTT.

The chain links TRBV6-5 to TRBJ1-6, with D unclear. V was clipped by 0 bases and J by 0 bases, with 6 bases between them. Germline V gives CDR1 MNHEY, CDR2 SVGAGI. The CDR3 length is 16 residues. CDR3: CASSYSQDSYNSPLHF. The CDR3 DNA reads as TGTGCCAGCAGTTACTCCCAGGACTCCTATAATTCACCCCTCCACTTT.

This chain uses TRBV6-5 with TRBJ1-1; D uncertain. V was clipped by 0 bases and J by 5 bases, with 16 bases between them. The germline gives CDR1 MNHEY, CDR2 SVGAGI. This CDR3 is 16 amino acids long. CDR3 coding DNA: TGTGCCAGCAGTTACTCGTCGTCCCGTGGAGAAACTGAAGCTTTCTTT. It yields the protein CASSYSSSRGETEAFF.

The rearrangement links TRBV5-4 to TRBJ2-7, with TRBD2 matching over 10 bases. The CDR3 is made up of 14 amino acids. V was clipped by 1 base and J by 6 bases; unmatched bases: 4. CDR1 and CDR2 (germline): SGHNT, YYREEE (reference sequence). CDR3 nucleotides: TGTGCCAGCAGCTTGAGATTAGCGGGGGGCGAGCAGTACTTC. Its protein is CASSLRLAGGEQYF.

The chain joins TRBV5-6 to TRBJ1-1; 8 bases line up with TRBD1. This CDR3 is built from 12 residues. CDR1 SGHDT and CDR2 YYEEEE come from the germline V gene. V shed 4 bases and J 7 bases; nucleotides not matched to a gene: 3. As DNA, the CDR3 is TGTGCCAGCAGCCGAGGGACAGGTGAAGCTTTCTTT. It encodes CASSRGTGEAFF.

The V and J genes are TRBV7-8 and TRBJ2-5; 8 nucleotides line up with TRBD2. This CDR3 has 17 residues. V was pared by 0 bases and J by 0 bases, with 6 bases of the junction left unmatched. CDR1 is SGHVS, CDR2 FQNEAQ, per germline. The CDR3 spells CASSLAQRGMYQETQYF. The CDR3 DNA sequence: TGTGCCAGCAGCTTAGCGCAGCGGGGGATGTACCAAGAGACCCAGTACTTC. Supplemented by reference TRBV7-8 and TRBJ2-5, the full variable domain reads GAGVSQSPRYKVAKRGQDVALRCDPISGHVSLFWYQQALGQGPEFLTYFQNEAQLDKSGLPSDRFFAERPEGSVSTLKIQRTQQEDSAVYLCASSLAQRGMYQETQYFGPGTRLLVL.

In this sample, this clone turned up once. The chain combines TRBV4-1 with TRBJ2-7; D gene ambiguous. Germline CDR1 reads MGHRA; CDR2 reads YSYEKL. The CDR3 contains 15 residues. The V and J ends lost 0 bases and 1 base respectively, with 10 bases between them. The CDR3 region has the DNA TGCGCCAGCAGCCAAGATTCTCAGGCTTCCTACGAGCAGTACTTC. This sequence encodes CASSQDSQASYEQYF.

The chain carries TRBV9 and TRBJ1-3; D is unclear. The V end was cut by 4 bases, the J end by 2 bases, with 13 bases between. The CDR3 loop spans 15 amino acids. Germline V gene data show CDR1 as SGDLS and CDR2 as YYNGEE. The CDR3 here is CASSPGAEPGNTIYF. The CDR3 bases are TGTGCCAGCAGCCCCGGTGCGGAACCTGGAAACACCATATATTTT.

In this sample, this clone turned up a few times. The V call is TRBV10-1, the J call TRBJ1-2; 8 bases are a match to TRBD1. The CDR3 is made up of 18 amino acids. From germline, CDR1 is WNHNN and CDR2 SYGVQD (reference sequence). With V trimmed by 3 bases and J by 3 bases, 15 bases remained unmatched. The CDR3 DNA reads TGCGCCAGCAGTGAAACACCAGGACAGGGCCCATTATACTATGGCTACACCTTC. Translated, it gives CASSETPGQGPLYYGYTF.

This rearrangement joins TRBV12-5 to TRBJ1-2; D perhaps matches TRBD1 (5 bases). Germline CDR1 and CDR2: LGHNT and FRNRAP. V shed 0 bases and J shed 4 bases, with 15 bases lying between them. The CDR3 covers 16 residues. The CDR3 DNA is TGTGCTAGTGGTTTGGTGCCGGGACTTTACGGCTATGGCTACACCTTC. Translated, it gives CASGLVPGLYGYGYTF.

The chain is built from TRBV4-1 and TRBJ1-1; weak D call: TRBD1 (5 bases). Germline V gives CDR1 MGHRA, CDR2 YSYEKL. The length of the CDR3 is 15 residues. V was clipped by 4 bases and J by 2 bases, with 14 bases between them. Here the CDR3 reads CASSLIGGGNTEAFF. CDR3 sequence (DNA): TGCGCCAGCAGCCTCATTGGGGGGGGAAACACTGAAGCTTTCTTT.

V is TRBV3-1 (or the pseudogene TRBV3-2) and J is TRBJ2-1, with D maybe TRBD2 (5 bases). V dropped 0 bases and J dropped 6 bases, with 12 bases sitting between them. This CDR3 has 15 residues. Germline CDR1 and CDR2: LGHDT and YNNKEL (reference sequence). This CDR3 reads CASSQDLASRNEQFF. Here the CDR3 DNA reads TGTGCCAGCAGCCAAGATCTGGCTAGCCGCAATGAGCAGTTCTTC.

The rearrangement joins TRBV3-1 (or the pseudogene TRBV3-2) to TRBJ2-7; TRBD2 matches 11 bases. The CDR3 extends over 17 amino acids. Germline V gene lookup returns CDR1 LGHDT and CDR2 YNNKEL (reference sequence). Trimming removed 1 base from V and 2 bases from J; junction bases left unmatched: 7. CDR3 nucleotides: TGTGCCAGCAGCCAAGGACCACTAGCGGGGGTTGCCTACGAGCAGTACTTC. This gives the protein CASSQGPLAGVAYEQYF.

The chain joins TRBV12-5 to TRBJ1-5; the D is unclear. The length of the CDR3 is 16 residues. CDR1 LGHNT and CDR2 FRNRAP come from the germline V gene. V lost 2 bases and J 4 bases, leaving 15 bases between the germline ends. CDR3 DNA sequence: TGTGCTAGTGGTTTGCTCCGGGGTCCGGATAATCAGCCCCAGCATTTT. It encodes CASGLLRGPDNQPQHF.

The V and J genes are TRBV20-1 and TRBJ1-4, with D perhaps matching TRBD1 (5 bases). The CDR3 has 18 residues. The germline gives CDR1 DFQATT, CDR2 SNEGSKA (reference sequence). V was shortened by 3 bases and J by 0 bases, with 20 bases between the two germline ends. The CDR3 region has the DNA TGCAGTGCTAGTCACCCAATACCTGACAGTGCAACTAATGAAAAACTGTTTTTT. It encodes CSASHPIPDSATNEKLFF.

V is TRBV2 and J is TRBJ1-1; D uncertain. Trimming took 5 bases from V and 3 from J, leaving 10 bases between them. Looked up from germline, CDR1 is SNHLY and CDR2 is FYNNEI. The CDR3 loop spans 13 amino acids. The CDR3 region has the DNA TGTGCCAGCAGTCTACGGGATGACACTGAAGCTTTCTTT. It is translated as CASSLRDDTEAFF.